This TCR beta chain stems from a study of shared clonotypes between healthy human individuals. The study's findings and limits: The study sampled only blood, and tissue repertoires likely differ.

The authors ran the assay at deep level. TCRdb's copy holds only in-frame clones and misses some; the assay was immunoSEQ multiplex PCR. The sample has about 2.5 million clones; 92% are singletons. Points on this clone: Antigen specificity is unknown.

The sequenced material came from naive CD4+ T cells from PBMCs. Subset defined: CD45RA+ positively selected. The TCR comes from a man aged 18 to 29 in good health. Some clones in this sample may be carry-over from other donors' samples.

CDR3 sequence reads: CAWSVVAGGFSEQFF. The CDR3 nucleotides read TGTGCCTGGAGTGTGGTAGCGGGAGGCTTCAGTGAGCAGTTCTTC. The V and J genes are TRBV30 and TRBJ2-1; TRBD2 agrees at 10 bases. Germline-derived CDR1 and CDR2 are GTSNPN and SVGIG (reference sequence). The CDR3 consists of 15 residues. Losses at the gene ends were 0 bases for V and 9 bases for J; bases not matched to a gene: 8.